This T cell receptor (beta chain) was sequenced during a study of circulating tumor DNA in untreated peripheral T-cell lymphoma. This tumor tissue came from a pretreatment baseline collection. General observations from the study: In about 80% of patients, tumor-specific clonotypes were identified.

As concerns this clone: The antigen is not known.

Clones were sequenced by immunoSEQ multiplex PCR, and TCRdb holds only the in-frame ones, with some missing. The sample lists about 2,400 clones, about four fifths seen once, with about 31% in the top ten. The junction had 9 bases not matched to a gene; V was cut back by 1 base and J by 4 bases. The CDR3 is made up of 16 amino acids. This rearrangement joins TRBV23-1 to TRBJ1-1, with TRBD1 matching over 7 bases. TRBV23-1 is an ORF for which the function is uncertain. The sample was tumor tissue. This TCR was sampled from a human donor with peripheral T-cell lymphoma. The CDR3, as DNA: TGCGCCAGCAGTCAATTTTATGACAGGGAAAGCACTGAAGCTTTCTTT. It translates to CASSQFYDRESTEAFF.